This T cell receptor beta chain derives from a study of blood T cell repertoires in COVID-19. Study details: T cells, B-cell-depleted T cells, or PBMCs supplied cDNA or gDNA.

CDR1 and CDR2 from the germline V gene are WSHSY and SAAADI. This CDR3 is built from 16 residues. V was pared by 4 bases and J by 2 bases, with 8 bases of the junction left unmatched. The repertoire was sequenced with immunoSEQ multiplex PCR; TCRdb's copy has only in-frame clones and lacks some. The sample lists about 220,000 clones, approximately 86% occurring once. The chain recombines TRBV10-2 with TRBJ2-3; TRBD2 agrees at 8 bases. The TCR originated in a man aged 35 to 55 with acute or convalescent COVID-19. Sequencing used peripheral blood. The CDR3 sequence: CASSALGGVSTDTQYF. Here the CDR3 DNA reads TGCGCCAGCAGTGCCCTCGGGGGGGTTTCCACAGATACGCAGTATTTT.